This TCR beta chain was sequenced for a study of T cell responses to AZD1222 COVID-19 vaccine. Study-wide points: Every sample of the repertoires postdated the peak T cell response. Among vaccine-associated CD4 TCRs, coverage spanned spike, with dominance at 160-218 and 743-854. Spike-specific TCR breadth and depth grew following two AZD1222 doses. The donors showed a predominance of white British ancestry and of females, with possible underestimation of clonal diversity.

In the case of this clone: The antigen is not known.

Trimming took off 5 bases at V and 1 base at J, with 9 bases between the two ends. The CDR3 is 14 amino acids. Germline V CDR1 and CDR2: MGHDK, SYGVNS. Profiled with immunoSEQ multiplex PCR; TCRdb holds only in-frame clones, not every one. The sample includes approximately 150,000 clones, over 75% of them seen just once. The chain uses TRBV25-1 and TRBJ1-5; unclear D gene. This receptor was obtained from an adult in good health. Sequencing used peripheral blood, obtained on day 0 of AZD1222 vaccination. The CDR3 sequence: CASSPSVSNQPQHF. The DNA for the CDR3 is TGTGCCAGCAGTCCTTCGGTCAGCAATCAGCCCCAGCATTTT.